These T cell receptor beta chains were read from a single sample in a study of blood T cell repertoires in COVID-19. This table comes from immunoSEQ multiplex PCR, and its TCRdb copy is limited to in-frame clones, with some not included. There are 270,000 or so clones in the sample; under 95% occur only once, and about 3% lies in the top ten. Material: PBMCs or T cells enriched from blood (not recorded which). The origin of the receptors is a man in his forties who had been exposed to COVID-19. The CDR3 runs from the conserved cysteine through the conserved F or W. Fields, in order: CDR3 DNA, CDR3 protein, clone size, D gene, V gene, J gene. A D gene is named only where the DNA matches it firmly. For some rows the clone size is stated as once, few or many, or as a class when expanded; others skip it.

cdr3_nt: TGCGCCAGCAGCTTCTCACCGGGACAGGGGACGGAGGAGCAGTACTTC; cdr3_aa: CASSFSPGQGTEEQYF; clone_size: NA; d_call: TRBD1; v_call: TRBV5-1; j_call: TRBJ2-7
cdr3_nt: TGCAGTGCTAAGCGGCAGATTGAAGCTTTCTTT; cdr3_aa: CSAKRQIEAFF; clone_size: NA; d_call: NA; v_call: TRBV20-1; j_call: TRBJ1-1
cdr3_nt: TGTGCCACCAGCAGAGATCTGGGGGGAATTGGCTACACCTTC; cdr3_aa: CATSRDLGGIGYTF; clone_size: once; d_call: NA; v_call: TRBV15; j_call: TRBJ1-2
cdr3_nt: TGTGCCAGCAGCCCAGGACAGAATTATGGCTACACCTTC; cdr3_aa: CASSPGQNYGYTF; clone_size: NA; d_call: NA; v_call: TRBV6-5; j_call: TRBJ1-2
cdr3_nt: TGTGCCAGCAGTGGGTCCGGGGGGGCAACTAATGAAAAACTGTTTTTT; cdr3_aa: CASSGSGGATNEKLFF; clone_size: NA; d_call: NA; v_call: TRBV28; j_call: TRBJ1-4
cdr3_nt: TGTGCCACCAGTGATTTGCAAACAGAGGGGCAGTATTTT; cdr3_aa: CATSDLQTEGQYF; clone_size: NA; d_call: NA; v_call: TRBV24-1; j_call: TRBJ2-3
cdr3_nt: TGCAGTGCTACCCTGACAGACGAGCAGTACTTC; cdr3_aa: CSATLTDEQYF; clone_size: NA; d_call: NA; v_call: TRBV20-1; j_call: TRBJ2-7
cdr3_nt: TGTGCCAGCAGCTTCAAGGGACCGGGACACCTTAATTCACCCCTCCACTTT; cdr3_aa: CASSFKGPGHLNSPLHF; clone_size: NA; d_call: NA; v_call: TRBV3-1/TRBV3-2; j_call: TRBJ1-6
cdr3_nt: TGCGCCAGCAGCCAAGAAGAGACAGGTAGATATCAGCCCCAGCATTTT; cdr3_aa: CASSQEETGRYQPQHF; clone_size: NA; d_call: NA; v_call: TRBV4-1; j_call: TRBJ1-5
cdr3_nt: TGTGCCAGCAGCCCTGTCACAGCGAACACCGGGGAGCTGTTTTTT; cdr3_aa: CASSPVTANTGELFF; clone_size: NA; d_call: NA; v_call: TRBV7-2; j_call: TRBJ2-2
cdr3_nt: TGTGCCAGCAGTTACTCGCGGATTGAAAACACTGAAGCTTTCTTT; cdr3_aa: CASSYSRIENTEAFF; clone_size: NA; d_call: NA; v_call: TRBV6-2/TRBV6-3; j_call: TRBJ1-1
cdr3_nt: TGTGCCACTACCTCGGGACAGGGGGGCCGCCCGTTCTTC; cdr3_aa: CATTSGQGGRPFF; clone_size: NA; d_call: TRBD1; v_call: TRBV24-1; j_call: TRBJ2-1
cdr3_nt: TGTGCCAGCGTTCCGGGACAGGGTGACTATGGCTACACCTTC; cdr3_aa: CASVPGQGDYGYTF; clone_size: NA; d_call: TRBD1; v_call: TRBV5-4; j_call: TRBJ1-2
cdr3_nt: TGCGCCAGCAGCGCCGACTTGAACACCGGGGAGCTGTTTTTT; cdr3_aa: CASSADLNTGELFF; clone_size: NA; d_call: NA; v_call: TRBV5-1; j_call: TRBJ2-2
cdr3_nt: TGTGCCAGAAGGCCGGACAGGGGGGAAATGGGCAATCAGCCCCAGCATTTT; cdr3_aa: CARRPDRGEMGNQPQHF; clone_size: NA; d_call: TRBD1; v_call: TRBV5-3; j_call: TRBJ1-5